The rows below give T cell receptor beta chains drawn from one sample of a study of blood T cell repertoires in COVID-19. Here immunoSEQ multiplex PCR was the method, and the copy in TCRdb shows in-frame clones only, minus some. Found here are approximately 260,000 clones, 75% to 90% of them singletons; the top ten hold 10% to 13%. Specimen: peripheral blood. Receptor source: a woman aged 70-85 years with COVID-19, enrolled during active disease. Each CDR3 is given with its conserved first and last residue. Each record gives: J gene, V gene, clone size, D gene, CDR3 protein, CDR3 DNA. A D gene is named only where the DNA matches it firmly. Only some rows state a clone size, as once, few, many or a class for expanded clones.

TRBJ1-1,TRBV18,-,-,CASSPPTKDRNTEAFF,TGTGCCAGCTCACCACCAACTAAGGACAGGAACACTGAAGCTTTCTTT
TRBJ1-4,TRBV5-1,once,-,CASSLVPNNEKLFF,TGCGCCAGCAGCTTGGTACCTAATAATGAAAAACTGTTTTTT
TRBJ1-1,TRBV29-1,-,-,CSVEDMDSVNTEAFF,TGCAGCGTTGAAGATATGGACAGCGTGAACACTGAAGCTTTCTTT
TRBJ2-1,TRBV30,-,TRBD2,CAWSVTLAGYNEQFF,TGTGCCTGGAGTGTGACCCTAGCGGGGTACAATGAGCAGTTCTTC
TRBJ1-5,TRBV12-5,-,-,CASGLESGYQPQHF,TGTGCTAGTGGTTTGGAGTCAGGGTACCAGCCCCAGCATTTT
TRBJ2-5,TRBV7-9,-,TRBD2,CASTLLGSGVQETQYF,TGTGCCAGCACCCTCCTAGGTAGCGGGGTACAAGAGACCCAGTACTTC
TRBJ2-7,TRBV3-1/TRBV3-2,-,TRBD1,CASSHTGTGLGEQYF,TGTGCCAGCAGCCATACCGGGACAGGGCTAGGCGAGCAGTACTTC
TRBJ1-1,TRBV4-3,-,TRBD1,CASSQDFNRDREAFF,TGCGCCAGCAGCCAAGATTTTAATAGGGACAGGGAAGCTTTCTTT
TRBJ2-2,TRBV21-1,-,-,CATDKGSKIQGTGELFF,TGTGCCACCGACAAAGGGAGTAAAATACAGGGGACCGGGGAGCTGTTTTTT
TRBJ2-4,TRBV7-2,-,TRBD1,CASSSGGQPVNIQYF,TGTGCCAGCAGCTCAGGGGGACAGCCGGTAAACATTCAGTACTTC
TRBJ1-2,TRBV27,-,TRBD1,CASSRTGTIYGYTF,TGTGCCAGCAGCCGGACAGGGACCATCTATGGCTACACCTTC
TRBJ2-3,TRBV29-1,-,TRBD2,CSVDPASGRPDTQYF,TGCAGCGTTGATCCGGCTAGCGGGCGCCCAGATACGCAGTATTTT
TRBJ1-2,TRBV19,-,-,CASSASGAAPFYTF,TGTGCCAGTAGTGCGTCAGGGGCCGCCCCATTCTACACCTTC
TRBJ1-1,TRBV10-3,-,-,CAISESSLGHRNTEAFF,TGTGCCATCAGTGAGTCGTCGTTAGGACACCGGAACACTGAAGCTTTCTTT
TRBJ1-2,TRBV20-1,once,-,CSASTNYGYTF,TGCAGTGCATCAACAAACTATGGCTACACCTTC
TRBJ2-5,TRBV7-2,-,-,CASKTPGNQETQYF,TGTGCCAGCAAGACACCCGGTAACCAAGAGACCCAGTACTTC
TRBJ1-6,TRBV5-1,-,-,CASSLGAGESPLHF,TGCGCCAGCAGCTTGGGGGCAGGGGAATCACCCCTCCACTTT
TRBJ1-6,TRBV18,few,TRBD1,CASSLMTGQGRSPLHF,TGTGCCAGCTCACTCATGACGGGACAGGGGAGGTCACCCCTCCACTTT
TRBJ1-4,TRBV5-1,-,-,CASSLQGFATNEKLFF,TGCGCCAGCAGCCTACAGGGCTTTGCAACTAATGAAAAACTGTTTTTT
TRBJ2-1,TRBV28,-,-,CASSSPGSRAEQFF,TGTGCCAGCAGCTCACCGGGCTCCAGGGCTGAGCAGTTCTTC
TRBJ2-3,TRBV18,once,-,CASSTTALTDTQYF,TGTGCCAGCTCAACTACCGCCCTCACAGATACGCAGTATTTT
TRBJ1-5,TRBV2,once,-,CASSAPSGSQPQHF,TGTGCCAGCAGTGCACCTTCAGGGTCTCAGCCCCAGCATTTT
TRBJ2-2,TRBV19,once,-,CASSGRRLGTGELFF,TGTGCCAGTAGTGGGCGAAGGCTGGGCACCGGGGAGCTGTTTTTT
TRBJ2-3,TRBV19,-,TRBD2,CASIPSTSATDTQYF,TGTGCCAGTATCCCCTCGACTAGCGCCACAGATACGCAGTATTTT
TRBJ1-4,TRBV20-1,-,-,CSARDYSKEFF,TGCAGTGCTAGAGATTACAGTAAGGAGTTTTTT
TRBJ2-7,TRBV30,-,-,CAWSGLAYEQYF,TGTGCCTGGTCGGGGTTAGCCTACGAGCAGTACTTC
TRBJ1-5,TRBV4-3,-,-,CASSLRGGAGNQPQHF,TGCGCCAGCAGCCTACGAGGGGGGGCTGGCAATCAGCCCCAGCATTTT
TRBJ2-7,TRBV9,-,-,CASSVATGRGVEQYF,TGTGCCAGCAGCGTAGCTACTGGCAGGGGTGTCGAGCAGTACTTC
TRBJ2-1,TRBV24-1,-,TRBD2,CATSVGLAGDNEQFF,TGTGCCACCAGTGTTGGACTAGCGGGAGACAATGAGCAGTTCTTC
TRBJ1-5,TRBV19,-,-,CASTAYSNQPQHF,TGTGCCAGTACCGCCTATAGCAATCAGCCCCAGCATTTT
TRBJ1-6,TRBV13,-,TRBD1,CASSYRGTKTSSPLHF,TGTGCCAGCAGCTACAGGGGGACGAAGACTAGTTCACCCCTCCACTTT
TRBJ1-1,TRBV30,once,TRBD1,CAWSTGQGAGTEAFF,TGTGCCTGGAGTACGGGACAGGGGGCCGGAACTGAAGCTTTCTTT
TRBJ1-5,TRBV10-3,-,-,CAISGHGGGQPQHF,TGTGCCATCAGTGGACATGGGGGGGGTCAGCCCCAGCATTTT
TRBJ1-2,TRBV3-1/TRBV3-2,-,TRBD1,CASSPPGTGGYGYTF,TGTGCCAGCAGCCCACCCGGGACAGGGGGCTATGGCTACACCTTC
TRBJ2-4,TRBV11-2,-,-,CASSLDLNIQYF,TGTGCCAGCAGCCTAGACCTAAACATTCAGTACTTC
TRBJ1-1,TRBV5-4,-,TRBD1,CASSLGRGYTEAFF,TGTGCCAGCAGCTTGGGCAGGGGGTACACTGAAGCTTTCTTT
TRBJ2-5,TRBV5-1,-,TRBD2,CASSLAPLAGVQETQYF,TGCGCCAGCAGCTTGGCTCCACTAGCGGGAGTCCAAGAGACCCAGTACTTC
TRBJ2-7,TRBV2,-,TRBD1,CATRTGYSYEQYF,TGTGCCACTAGGACAGGGTACTCCTACGAGCAGTACTTC
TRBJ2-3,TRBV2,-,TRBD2,CASSALAGGPDTQYF,TGTGCCAGCAGCGCTCTAGCGGGAGGGCCAGATACGCAGTATTTT
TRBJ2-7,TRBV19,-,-,CASSIRVSGAYEQYF,TGTGCCAGTAGTATCCGGGTCAGTGGAGCCTACGAGCAGTACTTC
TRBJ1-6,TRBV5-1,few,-,CASSLEGWDSPLHF,TGCGCCAGCAGCTTGGAGGGGTGGGATTCACCCCTCCACTTT
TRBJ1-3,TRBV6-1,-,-,CASSEMGASMSNTIYF,TGTGCCAGCAGTGAAATGGGGGCTTCGATGTCCAACACCATATATTTT
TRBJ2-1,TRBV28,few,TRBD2,CASSPRATSGYYNEQFF,TGTGCCAGCAGTCCCCGGGCCACTAGCGGATATTACAATGAGCAGTTCTTC
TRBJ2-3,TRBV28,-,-,CASSLYGRRADTQYF,TGTGCCAGCAGTTTATATGGGAGGAGGGCAGATACGCAGTATTTT
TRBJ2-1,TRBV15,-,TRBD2,CATRRGTSGTNEQFF,TGTGCCACCCGCCGAGGGACTAGCGGGACGAATGAGCAGTTCTTC
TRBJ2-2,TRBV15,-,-,CATSRTRNTGELFF,TGTGCCACCAGCAGGACTAGGAACACCGGGGAGCTGTTTTTT
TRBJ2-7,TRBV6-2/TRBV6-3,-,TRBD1,CASSSGQFSSYEQYF,TGTGCCAGCAGTTCGGGACAGTTCAGCTCCTACGAGCAGTACTTC
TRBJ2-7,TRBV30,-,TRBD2,CATPSREGYEQYF,TGTGCCACACCTTCACGGGAGGGCTACGAGCAGTACTTC
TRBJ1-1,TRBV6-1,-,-,CASSEGYAEAFF,TGTGCCAGCAGTGAAGGTTATGCGGAAGCTTTCTTT
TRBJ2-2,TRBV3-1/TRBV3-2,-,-,CASSLGGGELFF,TGTGCCAGCAGCCTAGGGGGCGGGGAGCTGTTTTTT
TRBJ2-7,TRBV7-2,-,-,CASSPRLSYYEQYF,TGTGCCAGCAGCCCCCGTTTATCGTACTACGAGCAGTACTTC
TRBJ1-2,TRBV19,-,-,CASSKQVYGYTF,TGTGCCAGTAGTAAACAAGTCTATGGCTACACCTTC
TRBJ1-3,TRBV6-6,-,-,CASRILSGNTIYF,TGTGCCAGCAGGATACTCTCTGGAAACACCATATATTTT
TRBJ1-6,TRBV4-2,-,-,CASSDGGSYNSPLHF,TGTGCCAGCAGCGACGGAGGCTCCTATAATTCACCCCTCCACTTT
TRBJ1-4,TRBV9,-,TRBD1,CASSVGGRGLEGEKLFF,TGTGCCAGCAGCGTAGGAGGCAGGGGGCTAGAAGGTGAAAAACTGTTTTTT
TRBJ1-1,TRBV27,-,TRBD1,CASRSRGQYFEAFF,TGTGCCAGCAGATCTCGGGGACAGTACTTTGAAGCTTTCTTT
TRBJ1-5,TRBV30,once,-,CAWSDSLGNQPQHF,TGTGCCTGGAGCGACTCCCTAGGAAATCAGCCCCAGCATTTT
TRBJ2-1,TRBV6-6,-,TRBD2,CASSYPTSGSPDEQFF,TGTGCCAGCAGTTACCCTACTAGCGGGAGCCCCGATGAGCAGTTCTTC
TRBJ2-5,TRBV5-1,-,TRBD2,CASSMPGLAGVETQYF,TGCGCCAGCAGCATGCCGGGACTAGCGGGAGTGGAGACCCAGTACTTC
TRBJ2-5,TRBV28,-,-,CASSIVGTPYQETQYF,TGTGCCAGCAGCATTGTCGGGACACCGTACCAAGAGACCCAGTACTTC